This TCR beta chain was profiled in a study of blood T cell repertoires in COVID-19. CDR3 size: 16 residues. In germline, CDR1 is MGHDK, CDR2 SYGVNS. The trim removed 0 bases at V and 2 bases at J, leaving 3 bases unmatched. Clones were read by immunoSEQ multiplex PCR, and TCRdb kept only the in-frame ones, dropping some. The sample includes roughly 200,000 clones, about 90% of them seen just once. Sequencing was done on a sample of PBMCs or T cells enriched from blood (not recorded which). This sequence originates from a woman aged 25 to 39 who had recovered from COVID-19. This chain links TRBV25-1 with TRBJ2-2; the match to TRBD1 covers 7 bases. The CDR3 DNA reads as TGTGCCAGCAGTGAATATGAAGGGGGCAACACCGGGGAGCTGTTTTTT. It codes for CASSEYEGGNTGELFF.